Below, 19 T cell receptor beta chains from the same sample are listed, as sequenced in a study of blood T cells in healthy people across ages. Combining a sample-barcoded 5' primer with a J-beta primer mix, a second PCR ran for roughly 6 to 11 cycles. TCRdb re-analysed the 5' RACE reads in MiXCR, keeping a single row per CDR3 protein. Among approximately 880,000 distinct CDR3 sequences listed, about 44% were seen once. What was sequenced was blood. These receptor sequences come from a man between 25 and 39 years old in good health.

This clonotype has a handful of counts. This chain joins TRBV7-2 and TRBJ2-1; TRBD2 agrees at 7 bases. The germline gives CDR1 SGHTA, CDR2 FQGNSA. The CDR3 consists of 14 residues. V trimming: 1 base; J trimming: 6 bases; junction bases outside the gene matches: 3. The CDR3 is CASSLGTRTNEQFF. Here the CDR3 DNA reads TGTGCCAGCAGCTTAGGGACTAGGACCAATGAGCAGTTCTTC.

J is TRBJ2-7 and V is TRBV10-3, with 11 nucleotides matching TRBD1. The CDR3 is made up of 14 amino acids. Germline assignment: CDR1 ENHRY and CDR2 SYGVKD. Trimming took 7 bases from V and 4 from J; bases not matched to a gene: 6. CDR3 nucleotides: TGTGCCATCACCCGGACAGGGGGCACGTACGAGCAGTACTTC. This sequence encodes CAITRTGGTYEQYF.

The rearrangement uses TRBV11-2 and TRBJ2-7; D not certain. V was trimmed by 8 bases and J by 5 bases, leaving 10 bases between them. The CDR3 spans 11 residues. Per the germline V gene, CDR1 is SGHAT and CDR2 is FQNNGV. The CDR3 sequence is CASGISDEQYF. The CDR3 bases are TGTGCCAGCGGTATAAGTGACGAGCAGTACTTC.

At least ten counts were recorded for this clonotype. This chain joins TRBV12-3 or TRBV12-4 and TRBJ1-6; D might be TRBD1 (6 bases). The CDR3 has 14 residues. Between the trimmed V and J ends, which lost 8 bases and 8 bases, there was a span of 16 bases. CDR3 region: CASGPSGQHSPLHF. CDR3 nucleotide sequence: TGTGCCAGCGGCCCCTCCGGACAGCATTCACCCCTCCACTTT.

This clonotype came up many times. The J gene is TRBJ2-5, the V gene TRBV7-3, with D uncertain. Trimming removed 8 bases at V and 7 bases at J, with 5 bases between. The CDR3 sequence is 9 residues long. Germline CDR1 and CDR2: SGHTA and FQGTGA. The CDR3 DNA reads TGTGCCAGCCCGGGGACCCAGTACTTC. Its protein is CASPGTQYF.

This chain uses TRBV2 with TRBJ2-3; perhaps TRBD2 as D (6 bases). V was cut by 2 bases and J by 1 base, with 10 bases left in between. The V gene's germline CDR1 is SNHLY and CDR2 FYNNEI. This CDR3 spans 15 amino acids. CDR3 sequence reads: CASSERAGGTDTQYF. The CDR3, as DNA: TGTGCCAGCAGTGAACGAGCGGGCGGCACAGATACGCAGTATTTT.

V usage is TRBV7-9 and J usage is TRBJ1-4, with no clear D. Germline lookup yields CDR1 SEHNR and CDR2 FQNEAQ (reference sequence). The CDR3 consists of 14 residues. Trimming stripped 4 bases from V and 7 bases from J, with 13 bases between. CDR3 amino acids: CASSSTDGLEKLFF. In DNA, the CDR3 is TGTGCCAGCAGCTCCACTGACGGGCTTGAAAAACTGTTTTTT.

This clonotype was seen more than once but under ten times. This chain uses TRBV7-9 with TRBJ2-6, with a weak D call TRBD1 (6 bases). The CDR3 runs to 18 residues. Germline V gene data show CDR1 as SEHNR and CDR2 as FQNEAQ (reference sequence). V lost 3 bases and J 0 bases, leaving 15 bases between the germline ends. DNA of the CDR3: TGTGCCAGCAGCTTTTTTGGGGGCGCCTCCTCTGGGGCCAACGTCCTGACTTTC. The encoded protein is CASSFFGGASSGANVLTF.

This clonotype has ten or more counts. This chain joins TRBV25-1 and TRBJ2-3; D is unresolved. The CDR3 contains 13 residues. The V and J ends lost 3 bases and 3 bases respectively, with 7 bases between them. The germline gives CDR1 MGHDK, CDR2 SYGVNS. CDR3 nucleotides: TGTGCCAGCAGTGACGCTAGAACAGATACGCAGTATTTT. Amino acid sequence: CASSDARTDTQYF.

This clonotype was seen only a few times. The genes are TRBV28 and TRBJ2-7; D call uncertain. Germline lookup yields CDR1 MDHEN and CDR2 SYDVKM. Trimming pared 6 bases from V and 0 bases from J, leaving 12 bases between. This CDR3 is built from 14 residues. The DNA of the CDR3 is TGTGCCAGCAGCCCCCTCCTCAACTCCTACGAGCAGTACTTC. Protein: CASSPLLNSYEQYF.

The CDR3: CASSVQGSNYNEQFF. In nucleotides, the CDR3 is TGTGCCAGCAGTGTCCAGGGGAGCAACTACAATGAGCAGTTCTTC. This chain uses TRBV12-3 or TRBV12-4 with TRBJ2-1; tentatively, D is TRBD1 (6 bases). Trimming left V 5 bases short and J 3 bases short, with 14 bases between. The CDR3 has 15 amino acids.

The chain carries TRBV4-3 and TRBJ2-1; 7 bases agree with TRBD2. This CDR3 has 15 residues. V dropped 2 bases and J dropped 5; count of bases not matched to a gene: 6. CDR1 is LGHNA and CDR2 is YSLEER in the germline V gene. The DNA for the CDR3 is TGCGCCAGCAGCCAATTGCGCGGGGGTAACAATGAGCAGTTCTTC. Its protein product is CASSQLRGGNNEQFF.

This clonotype appeared a few times. This rearrangement joins TRBV5-1 to TRBJ2-7; 9 bases map to TRBD1. Unmatched junction bases numbered 3, after V lost 2 bases and J lost 3 bases. Germline V gene lookup returns CDR1 SGHRS and CDR2 YFSETQ. This CDR3 region has 14 residues. CDR3 protein: CASSLMTGGYEQYF. The CDR3 coding sequence is TGCGCCAGCAGCTTAATGACAGGGGGCTACGAGCAGTACTTC.

The table lists this clonotype with many counts. The chain links TRBV6-5 to TRBJ1-1, with D uncertain. This CDR3 has 13 amino acids. With 4 bases removed from V and 5 bases from J, the gap between germline ends came to 11 bases. Germline assignment: CDR1 MNHEY and CDR2 SVGAGI. CDR3 sequence: CASSFNIWTEAFF. In DNA form, the CDR3 reads TGTGCCAGCAGTTTTAACATCTGGACTGAAGCTTTCTTT.

The chain couples TRBV5-6 to TRBJ2-6; TRBD2 is a possible D gene (5 bases). This CDR3 comprises 17 residues. The V gene lost 0 bases and the J gene lost 2 bases, with 12 bases spanning the gap. Germline V gives CDR1 SGHDT, CDR2 YYEEEE. The DNA of the CDR3 is TGTGCCAGCAGCTTGGTACTAGGACCGGCTGGGGCCAACGTCCTGACTTTC. Residues: CASSLVLGPAGANVLTF.

The J gene is TRBJ1-4, the V gene TRBV7-9; D is perhaps TRBD1 (6 bases). V lost 5 bases and J lost 7, with 20 bases in between. Germline V gives CDR1 SEHNR, CDR2 FQNEAQ (reference sequence). This CDR3 contains 16 residues. The CDR3 DNA reads as TGTGCCAGCAGCCAAGGGGGGGGCTCTGGCCGTGAAAAACTGTTTTTT. Amino acid sequence: CASSQGGGSGREKLFF. The full variable domain, with the rest looked up from reference TRBV7-9 and TRBJ1-4, is DTGVSQNPRHKITKRGQNVTFRCDPISEHNRLYWYRQTLGQGPEFLTYFQNEAQLEKSRLLSDRFSAERPKGSFSTLEIQRTEQGDSAMYLCASSQGGGSGREKLFFGSGTQLSVL.

This clonotype was seen many times. The chain's CDR3 is CASSFRWGQGDTQYF. In DNA, the CDR3 is TGTGCCAGCAGCTTTAGGTGGGGTCAGGGTGATACGCAGTATTTT. The chain employs TRBV7-2 and TRBJ2-3, with a weak D call TRBD1 (5 bases). Per the germline V gene, CDR1 is SGHTA and CDR2 is FQGNSA. The CDR3 extends over 15 amino acids. V was shortened by 3 bases and J by 6 bases, with 16 bases between the two germline ends.

A note on this clonotype: One end of the junction varies from germline; a read error may be responsible. J is TRBJ2-7 and V is TRBV5-1; the D is unclear. CDR1 SGHRS and CDR2 YFSETQ come from the germline V gene. The length of the CDR3 is 13 residues. The CDR3 bases are TGCGCCAGCAGGTTGGACGGTCTAACGGTTCAGTACTTC. This codes for CASRLDGLTVQYF.

V gene TRBV20-1 combines with J gene TRBJ2-7; D gene uncertain. Trimming removed 0 bases from V and 2 bases from J, with 8 bases in between. Germline V gene lookup returns CDR1 DFQATT and CDR2 SNEGSKA (reference sequence). The CDR3 consists of 13 residues. CDR3 coding DNA: TGCAGTGCTAGAGACCCGTTAGCCTACGAGCAGTACTTC. This codes for CSARDPLAYEQYF.